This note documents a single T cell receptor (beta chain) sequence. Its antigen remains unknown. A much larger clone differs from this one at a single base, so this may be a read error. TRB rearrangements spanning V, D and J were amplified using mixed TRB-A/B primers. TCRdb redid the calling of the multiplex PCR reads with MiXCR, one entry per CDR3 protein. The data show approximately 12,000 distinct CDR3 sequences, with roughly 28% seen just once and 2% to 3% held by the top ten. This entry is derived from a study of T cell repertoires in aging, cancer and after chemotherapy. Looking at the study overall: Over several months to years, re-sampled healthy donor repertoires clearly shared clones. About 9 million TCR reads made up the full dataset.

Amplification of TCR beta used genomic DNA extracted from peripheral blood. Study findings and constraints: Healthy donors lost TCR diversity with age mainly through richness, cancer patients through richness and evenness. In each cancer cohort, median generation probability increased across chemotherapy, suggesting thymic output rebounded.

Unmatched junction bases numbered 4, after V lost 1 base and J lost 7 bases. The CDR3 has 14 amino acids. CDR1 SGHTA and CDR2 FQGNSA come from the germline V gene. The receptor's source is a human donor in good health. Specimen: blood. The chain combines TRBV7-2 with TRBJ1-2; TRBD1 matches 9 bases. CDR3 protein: CASSLEGTGFGYTF. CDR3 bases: TGTGCCAGCAGCTTAGAGGGGACAGGGTTTGGCTACACCTTC. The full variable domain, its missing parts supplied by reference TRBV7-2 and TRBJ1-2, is GAGVSQSPSNKVTEKGKDVELRCDPISGHTALYWYRQSLGQGLEFLIYFQGNSAPDKSGLPSDRFSAERTGGSVSTLTIQRTQQEDSAVYLCASSLEGTGFGYTFGSGTRLTVV.